This entry lists 20 T cell receptor beta chains sequenced from one sample in a study of technical replicates of blood from four donors. Measured with immunoSEQ multiplex PCR; TCRdb has only the in-frame clones, and not every one. The sample includes about 81,000 clones, 92% of them seen just once. Sequences were obtained from T cells isolated from PBMCs. The origin of the receptors is a human donor in good health.

The chain is built from TRBV7-9 and TRBJ2-5; TRBD2 might be the D (6 bases). Trimming shortened V by 4 bases and J by 2 bases, and 14 bases separated the two germline ends. From germline, CDR1 is SEHNR and CDR2 FQNEAQ (reference sequence). The CDR3 totals 15 residues. The CDR3 region is CASSSTGSTQETQYF. CDR3 nucleotide sequence: TGTGCCAGCAGCTCAACCGGGAGTACACAAGAGACCCAGTACTTC.

The V gene is TRBV6-5, the J gene TRBJ2-2; the match to TRBD2 covers 9 bases. The J segment lost 0 bases and the V segment lost 6 bases, leaving 2 bases of the junction unmatched. CDR1 is MNHEY and CDR2 is SVGAGI in the germline V gene. This CDR3 region has 15 residues. DNA for the CDR3: TGTGCCAGCAGCCTAGCGGGGCCGAACACCGGGGAGCTGTTTTTT. Protein: CASSLAGPNTGELFF.

The chain links TRBV27 to TRBJ2-5; TRBD2 matches at 13 bases. The CDR3 length is 15 residues. CDR1 MNHEY and CDR2 SMNVEV come from the germline V gene (reference sequence). J gave up 2 bases and V 6 bases, and 3 bases lay outside the gene matches. In DNA form, the CDR3 reads TGTGCCAGCAGAGGGACTAGCGGGAATCAAGAGACCCAGTACTTC. The encoded protein is CASRGTSGNQETQYF.

In this sample, this clone turned up once. The V and J genes are TRBV7-9 and TRBJ2-7, with TRBD2 matching over 7 bases. The CDR3 length is 15 residues. V was clipped by 5 bases and J by 3 bases; unmatched bases: 10. The germline gives CDR1 SEHNR, CDR2 FQNEAQ (reference sequence). The DNA of the CDR3 is TGTGCCAGCAGCGGGGGAGGGACGCAATTCTACGAGCAGTACTTC. It specifies CASSGGGTQFYEQYF.

The V and J genes are TRBV14 and TRBJ2-5; D perhaps matches TRBD2 (6 bases). CDR3 length: 16 residues. V lost 0 bases to trimming and J lost 0 bases, with 11 bases between them. Per germline, CDR1 SGHDN and CDR2 FVKESK. The CDR3 sequence: CASSQDLGGDQETQYF. In nucleotides, the CDR3 is TGTGCCAGCAGCCAAGATCTGGGGGGAGACCAAGAGACCCAGTACTTC.

V and J are TRBV10-3 and TRBJ2-3; D not certain. CDR3 length: 11 residues. The V gene lost 7 bases and the J gene lost 2 bases, with 4 bases spanning the gap. The germline V gene has CDR1 ENHRY and CDR2 SYGVKD. The CDR3 nucleotides read TGTGCCATCACTAACACAGATACGCAGTATTTT. Its translation: CAITNTDTQYF.

The V call is TRBV6-4, the J call TRBJ2-1; 15 bases are shared with TRBD2. CDR1 and CDR2 from the germline V gene are MRHNA and SNTAGT. The V segment lost 4 bases and the J segment 7 bases; nucleotides outside the gene matches: 8. This CDR3 contains 17 residues. CDR3 bases: TGTGCCAGCAGTGTTGGGACTAGCGGGAGGAGTGGGAATGAGCAGTTCTTC. Residues: CASSVGTSGRSGNEQFF.

CDR3 sequence reads: CASSPRGGGAVEQYF. CDR3 nucleotide sequence: TGTGCCAGCAGCCCAAGAGGCGGGGGCGCGGTCGAGCAGTACTTC. The chain is built from TRBV11-3 and TRBJ2-7; possibly TRBD2 for D (7 bases). The germline V gene has CDR1 SGHNT and CDR2 YENEEA. V dropped 5 bases and J dropped 6 bases, with 20 bases sitting between them. The CDR3 covers 15 residues.

The chain uses TRBV5-1 and TRBJ1-1; TRBD1 matches 8 bases. Germline values: CDR1 SGHRS, CDR2 YFSETQ. There are 15 residues in the CDR3. J was trimmed by 0 bases and V by 2 bases; bases with no gene match: 3. The CDR3 DNA follows: TGCGCCAGCAGCTTAAGGACAGGGTTGAACACTGAAGCTTTCTTT. Translated, it gives CASSLRTGLNTEAFF.

V and J are TRBV11-2 and TRBJ1-6; 7 positions agree with TRBD1. V was clipped by 5 bases and J by 7 bases; unmatched bases: 8. The CDR3 is 15 amino acids. Germline V gene data show CDR1 as SGHAT and CDR2 as FQNNGV. In DNA, the CDR3 is TGTGCCAGCAGCCCGGCGGGACAGAAAAATTCACCCCTCCACTTT. This translates into CASSPAGQKNSPLHF.

The genes are TRBV10-1 and TRBJ2-7; TRBD2 aligns across 11 bases. J lost 3 bases, V lost 4 bases, and 2 bases had no gene match. The CDR3 length is 14 residues. The V gene's germline CDR1 is WNHNN and CDR2 SYGVQD (reference sequence). The CDR3 spells CASSGGLAGYEQYF. In DNA, the CDR3 is TGCGCCAGCAGTGGAGGACTAGCGGGCTACGAGCAGTACTTC.

The chain uses TRBV6-1 and TRBJ2-7; no clear D gene. The V end was cut by 5 bases, the J end by 3 bases, with 17 bases between. This CDR3 has 15 amino acids. CDR1 MNHNS and CDR2 SASEGT come from the germline V gene. The CDR3 region is CASSQNLPQLYEQYF. CDR3 nucleotides: TGTGCCAGCAGTCAAAACCTACCGCAACTCTACGAGCAGTACTTC.

The V and J genes are TRBV10-1 and TRBJ2-5; D uncertain. The CDR3 extends over 13 amino acids. Germline-derived CDR1 and CDR2 are WNHNN and SYGVQD (reference sequence). V was clipped by 3 bases and J by 6 bases, with 11 bases between them. The CDR3 sequence is CASSDSDSKTQYF. The CDR3 nucleotides read TGCGCCAGCAGTGATTCAGACTCAAAGACCCAGTACTTC.

This clone appeared once. The chain uses TRBV28 and TRBJ2-2; D is uncertain. Germline CDR1 MDHEN, CDR2 SYDVKM. CDR3 length: 16 amino acids. V was clipped by 6 bases and J by 0 bases, with 14 bases between them. CDR3 amino acids: CASSNGRVSNTGELFF. The CDR3 DNA reads as TGTGCCAGCAGCAACGGCCGGGTCTCGAACACCGGGGAGCTGTTTTTT. Using reference TRBV28 and TRBJ2-2 for the parts outside the CDR3, the full variable domain is DVKVTQSSRYLVKRTGEKVFLECVQDMDHENMFWYRQDPGLGLRLIYFSYDVKMKEKGDIPEGYSVSREKKERFSLILESASTNQTSMYLCASSNGRVSNTGELFFGEGSRLTVL.

This chain links TRBV30 with TRBJ2-1; TRBD2 aligns across 11 bases. The length of the CDR3 is 15 residues. J gave up 2 bases and V 8 bases, and 8 bases lay outside the gene matches. The germline gives CDR1 GTSNPN, CDR2 SVGIG (reference sequence). CDR3 in DNA: TGTGCCAGCCTGATTAGCGGGGGGGCCTACAATGAGCAGTTCTTC. It translates to CASLISGGAYNEQFF.

V gene TRBV7-9 combines with J gene TRBJ2-7; 10 bases are a match to TRBD1. The CDR3 has 14 amino acids. With V trimmed by 5 bases and J by 6 bases, 7 bases remained unmatched. Per the germline V gene, CDR1 is SEHNR and CDR2 is FQNEAQ (reference sequence). This CDR3 reads CASSLGQGRAEQYF. For the CDR3, the DNA is TGTGCCAGCAGCCTGGGACAGGGGCGAGCCGAGCAGTACTTC.

The chain employs TRBV28 and TRBJ2-1, with D maybe TRBD2 (6 bases). The CDR3 contains 15 residues. V lost 7 bases and J lost 4, with 17 bases in between. Germline CDR1 MDHEN, CDR2 SYDVKM. CDR3 nucleotide sequence: TGTGCCAGCATCCGGGAGCCGTCTACTTACAATGAGCAGTTCTTC. It specifies CASIREPSTYNEQFF.

The chain uses TRBV11-3 and TRBJ1-6; unclear D gene. The germline gives CDR1 SGHNT, CDR2 YENEEA. The CDR3 spans 16 residues. Trimming left V 0 bases short and J 10 bases short, with 16 bases between. CDR3 bases: TGTGCCAGCAGCTTAGATTCTTGGGAGGGCGGATCACCCCTCCACTTT. Residues: CASSLDSWEGGSPLHF.

The V and J genes are TRBV2 and TRBJ1-5; tentative D call: TRBD1 (5 bases). The CDR3 sequence is 14 residues long. The germline CDR1 and CDR2 sequences are SNHLY and FYNNEI. V lost 6 bases to trimming and J lost 1 base, with 10 bases between them. The CDR3 reads CASSGDRSNQPQHF. As DNA, the CDR3 is TGTGCCAGCAGCGGAGACAGAAGCAATCAGCCCCAGCATTTT.

The chain links TRBV30 to TRBJ2-7, with 9 bases fitting TRBD2. CDR1 is GTSNPN and CDR2 is SVGIG in the germline V gene (reference sequence). The trim removed 1 base at V and 2 bases at J, leaving 15 bases unmatched. The CDR3 runs 18 residues. The CDR3 here is CAWSGRRQRGASTYEQYF. CDR3 in DNA: TGTGCCTGGAGTGGTCGGCGGCAGCGGGGGGCCTCCACCTACGAGCAGTACTTC.